This TCR beta chain was found in a study of early T cells in non-severe SARS-CoV-2 infection. In the study overall: Chains were unpaired, as sequencing was done on bulk RNA from unsorted whole blood.

Individual cDNA molecules received unique molecular identifiers during library preparation. TCRdb re-called the 5' RACE reads through MiXCR, storing one row per CDR3 protein. This repertoire shows about 20,000 distinct CDR3 sequences, about 4.5% found once; its top ten account for less than 20%. On this clonotype: Its antigen remains unknown.

Notes on the study in general: Lookups in VDJdb leaned toward anti-spike CD8 responses and missed private and CD4 specificities.

CDR3 length: 15 residues. Germline trimming cut 1 base from V and 3 bases from J; bases unmatched to any gene: 5. CDR1 and CDR2 (germline): SGHTA, FQGNSA. The rearrangement links TRBV7-2 to TRBJ2-7; TRBD1 agrees at 8 bases. The specimen sequenced was whole blood. The clonotype was recovered from an adult who was a healthcare worker with PCR-confirmed SARS-CoV-2 infection or an uninfected control (not recorded which). The CDR3 coding sequence is TGTGCCAGCAGCTTAGAGGCAGGGGGCATCTACGAGCAGTACTTC. Its protein product is CASSLEAGGIYEQYF.